The 32 T cell receptor beta chains below all came from one sample that was sequenced in a study of OX40 agonist ivuxolimab in advanced cancers. Here immunoSEQ multiplex PCR was the method, and the copy in TCRdb shows in-frame clones only, minus some. Counted here are 25,000 or so clones, about four fifths occurring once; the ten biggest clones make up approximately 12%. The sequenced sample was CD4+ or CD8+ T cells sorted from blood, obtained in a trial of the OX40 agonist ivuxolimab. These receptors were collected from an adult with an advanced solid tumor such as melanoma, head and neck, liver or kidney cancer.

The rearrangement joins TRBV19 to TRBJ1-2; weak D call: TRBD1 (5 bases). Germline assignment: CDR1 LNHDA and CDR2 SQIVND (reference sequence). The length of the CDR3 is 13 residues. The V and J ends lost 5 bases and 4 bases respectively, with 11 bases between them. The CDR3 DNA reads TGTGCCAGTAGTTGGGGACGGAGCTATGGCTACACCTTC. This translates into CASSWGRSYGYTF.

This rearrangement joins TRBV19 to TRBJ1-6, with D hard to call. The CDR3 runs 16 residues. Trimming shortened V by 3 bases and J by 6 bases, and 15 bases separated the two germline ends. The germline V gene has CDR1 LNHDA and CDR2 SQIVND (reference sequence). The CDR3 sequence: CASSIPWDAANSPLHF. CDR3 in DNA: TGTGCCAGTAGTATCCCCTGGGATGCAGCTAATTCACCCCTCCACTTT.

The gene calls are TRBV5-1 and TRBJ1-4; D might be TRBD1 (5 bases). Germline loops: CDR1 SGHRS, CDR2 YFSETQ. The V gene lost 4 bases and the J gene lost 4 bases, with 11 bases spanning the gap. The CDR3 consists of 14 residues. The CDR3 region is CASSPDRFNEKLFF. DNA of the CDR3: TGCGCCAGCAGCCCCGACAGATTTAATGAAAAACTGTTTTTT.

This chain connects TRBV27 to TRBJ2-1; 11 nucleotides agree with TRBD2. Trimming at V came to 6 bases and at J to 14 bases, leaving 12 bases not matched to a gene. CDR1 is MNHEY and CDR2 is SMNVEV in the germline V gene (reference sequence). This CDR3 comprises 14 residues. CDR3 in amino acids: CASSTTSGAPEEFF. The CDR3, as DNA: TGTGCCAGCAGCACGACTAGCGGGGCACCAGAAGAGTTCTTC.

This clone is a singleton in its sample. CDR3 in DNA: TGCGCCAGCAGCCCCAGGGAATCGACTAATGAAAAACTGTTTTTT. It yields the protein CASSPRESTNEKLFF. The chain employs TRBV4-1 and TRBJ1-4, with a possible D match to TRBD1 (5 bases). Germline lookup yields CDR1 MGHRA and CDR2 YSYEKL. CDR3 size: 15 residues. V lost 4 bases and J lost 2, with 11 bases in between.

This clone was recorded only once. The chain employs TRBV12-5 and TRBJ1-3; 8 positions match TRBD1. The junction had 7 bases not matched to a gene; V was cut back by 4 bases and J by 2 bases. Germline V gives CDR1 LGHNT, CDR2 FRNRAP. CDR3 length: 16 amino acids. This chain's CDR3 is CASGSPDRVAGNTIYF. CDR3 DNA: TGTGCTAGTGGTTCCCCGGACAGGGTGGCTGGAAACACCATATATTTT.

V usage is TRBV6-5 and J usage is TRBJ1-3, with a tentative D call TRBD1 (5 bases). The CDR3 consists of 15 residues. The ends were cut back, 5 bases at V and 0 bases at J, with 11 bases in the middle. CDR1 and CDR2 from the germline V gene are MNHEY and SVGAGI. The CDR3 sequence is CASSPQGGSGNTIYF. The CDR3 DNA is TGTGCCAGCAGTCCGCAGGGAGGCTCTGGAAACACCATATATTTT.

The chain couples TRBV10-3 to TRBJ1-5; TRBD1 matches 11 bases. Germline lookup yields CDR1 ENHRY and CDR2 SYGVKD. V dropped 3 bases and J dropped 5; count of bases not matched to a gene: 9. The CDR3 is 17 amino acids. For the CDR3, the DNA is TGTGCCATCAGTGATTTACCGGGACAGGGGGACTATCAGCCCCAGCATTTT. This codes for CAISDLPGQGDYQPQHF.

This chain connects TRBV10-3 to TRBJ2-1; 7 bases match TRBD1. This CDR3 contains 12 residues. The V segment lost 8 bases and the J segment 3 bases; nucleotides outside the gene matches: 1. The germline V gene has CDR1 ENHRY and CDR2 SYGVKD. CDR3 loop: CAIGTDYNEQFF. CDR3 bases: TGTGCCATCGGGACAGACTACAATGAGCAGTTCTTC.

This chain joins TRBV18 and TRBJ1-1; TRBD1 aligns across 7 bases. The germline V gene has CDR1 KGHSH and CDR2 LQKENI. CDR3 length: 15 amino acids. The trim removed 4 bases at V and 0 bases at J, leaving 5 bases unmatched. CDR3 in amino acids: CASSLRQGLNTEAFF. The CDR3 region has the DNA TGTGCCAGCTCACTCCGACAGGGCCTGAACACTGAAGCTTTCTTT. The full variable domain, rest sourced from reference TRBV18 and TRBJ1-1, is NAGVMQNPRHLVRRRGQEARLRCSPMKGHSHVYWYRQLPEEGLKFMVYLQKENIIDESGMPKERFSAEFPKEGPSILRIQQVVRGDSAAYFCASSLRQGLNTEAFFGQGTRLTVV.

The chain is built from TRBV27 and TRBJ1-2; D is unresolved. CDR1 is MNHEY, CDR2 SMNVEV, per germline (reference sequence). V was trimmed by 3 bases and J by 3 bases, leaving 8 bases between them. The CDR3 loop spans 13 amino acids. The CDR3 nucleotides are TGTGCCAGCAGTTTTTCGACCTACTATGGCTACACCTTC. Translation: CASSFSTYYGYTF.

The rearrangement joins TRBV6-1 to TRBJ1-2; D is unclear. V lost 3 bases and J 2 bases, leaving 13 bases between the germline ends. The CDR3 loop spans 15 amino acids. The V gene's germline CDR1 is MNHNS and CDR2 SASEGT. CDR3 nucleotides: TGTGCCAGCAGTGAGGGTCATAGCACGAACTATGGCTACACCTTC. As protein: CASSEGHSTNYGYTF.

This clone appeared once. The V call is TRBV2, the J call TRBJ2-1; possibly TRBD1 for D (6 bases). Trimming stripped 4 bases from V and 3 bases from J, with 7 bases between. The CDR3 is made up of 13 amino acids. The V gene's germline CDR1 is SNHLY and CDR2 FYNNEI. CDR3 residues: CASSGTVYNEQFF. For the CDR3, the DNA is TGTGCCAGCAGTGGGACAGTCTACAATGAGCAGTTCTTC.

The genes are TRBV27 and TRBJ2-2; 7 bases line up with TRBD2. The length of the CDR3 is 16 residues. Losses at the gene ends were 2 bases for V and 6 bases for J; bases not matched to a gene: 9. In germline, CDR1 is MNHEY, CDR2 SMNVEV (reference sequence). The CDR3 sequence: CASSLAIAGPSGELFF. CDR3 DNA: TGTGCCAGCAGTTTAGCGATAGCGGGTCCTTCCGGGGAGCTGTTTTTT.

Remarks on this clone: The junction shows a germline mismatch at one end, possibly a read error. The chain carries TRBV10-2 and TRBJ1-5; unclear D gene. The CDR3 runs 14 residues. Germline V gene lookup returns CDR1 WSHSY and CDR2 SAAADI. CDR3 in DNA: TGCGCCAGCAATGAGGACGGTAGCAATCAGCCCCAGCATTTT. It codes for CASNEDGSNQPQHF.

V gene TRBV18 combines with J gene TRBJ1-2, with D hard to call. CDR3 size: 15 residues. Trimming removed 0 bases from V and 1 base from J, with 9 bases in between. Germline loops: CDR1 KGHSH, CDR2 LQKENI. DNA of the CDR3: TGTGCCAGCTCACCACCAGGCAGGCTTAACTATGGCTACACCTTC. Protein sequence: CASSPPGRLNYGYTF.

V is TRBV27 and J is TRBJ1-1, with D hard to call. The CDR3 is made up of 12 amino acids. Trimming pared 6 bases from V and 1 base from J, leaving 6 bases between. CDR1 and CDR2 (germline): MNHEY, SMNVEV (reference sequence). The CDR3 DNA follows: TGTGCCAGCAGCAACACGAACACTGAAGCTTTCTTT. It is translated as CASSNTNTEAFF.

This clone is a singleton in its sample. The chain recombines TRBV7-9 with TRBJ2-3, with D perhaps TRBD2 (6 bases). The CDR3 length is 15 residues. Germline CDR1 and CDR2: SEHNR and FQNEAQ (reference sequence). The V gene lost 0 bases and the J gene lost 2 bases, with 9 bases spanning the gap. The CDR3 here is CASSLAGGVTDTQYF. The CDR3 nucleotides are TGTGCCAGCAGCTTAGCTGGAGGGGTCACAGATACGCAGTATTTT.

This sequence joins TRBV4-2 and TRBJ2-5; 8 bases are a match to TRBD2. The V segment lost 4 bases and the J segment 5 bases; nucleotides outside the gene matches: 9. Germline V gives CDR1 LGHNA, CDR2 YNFKEQ. This CDR3 contains 15 residues. The CDR3 DNA reads TGTGCCAGCAGCCCATCGGGAGGGACGTGGGAGACCCAGTACTTC. This sequence encodes CASSPSGGTWETQYF.

The chain combines TRBV10-2 with TRBJ1-2, with D perhaps matching TRBD1 (6 bases). The CDR3 consists of 12 residues. Trimming left V 6 bases short and J 8 bases short, with 13 bases between. CDR1 WSHSY and CDR2 SAAADI come from the germline V gene. The CDR3 loop reads CASRNTGKGYTF. DNA of the CDR3: TGCGCCAGCAGGAATACAGGGAAGGGCTACACCTTC.

The V and J genes are TRBV13 and TRBJ1-2, with 7 bases that match TRBD1. V dropped 0 bases and J dropped 6; count of bases not matched to a gene: 7. CDR3 length: 15 amino acids. Germline-derived CDR1 and CDR2 are PRHDT and FYEKMQ (reference sequence). CDR3 loop: CASSLGQGYGNGYTF. The CDR3 coding sequence is TGTGCCAGCAGCTTAGGACAGGGGTATGGAAATGGCTACACCTTC. Complete variable domain (other parts from reference TRBV13 and TRBJ1-2): AAGVIQSPRHLIKEKRETATLKCYPIPRHDTVYWYQQGPGQDPQFLISFYEKMQSDKGSIPDRFSAQQFSDYHSELNMSSLELGDSALYFCASSLGQGYGNGYTFGSGTRLTVV.

This clone appeared a single time. V is TRBV30 and J is TRBJ2-3; TRBD2 might be the D (5 bases). V was shortened by 2 bases and J by 4 bases, with 7 bases between the two germline ends. Germline CDR1 and CDR2: GTSNPN and SVGIG (reference sequence). There are 12 residues in the CDR3. CDR3 amino acids: CAWSPGADTQYF. The DNA for the CDR3 is TGTGCCTGGAGTCCCGGGGCAGATACGCAGTATTTT. The entire variable domain, with the rest obtained from reference TRBV30 and TRBJ2-3, is as follows: SQTIHQWPATLVQPVGSPLSLECTVEGTSNPNLYWYRQAAGRGLQLLFYSVGIGQISSEVPQNLSASRPQDRQFILSSKKLLLSDSGFYLCAWSPGADTQYFGPGTRLTVL.

The rearrangement links TRBV7-9 to TRBJ2-2; TRBD1 agrees at 7 bases. Germline CDR1 reads SEHNR; CDR2 reads FQNEAQ (reference sequence). The junction had 7 bases not matched to a gene; V was cut back by 5 bases and J by 4 bases. There are 15 residues in the CDR3. The CDR3 spells CASSARDSVTGELFF. The CDR3, as DNA: TGTGCCAGCAGCGCCCGGGACAGTGTCACCGGGGAGCTGTTTTTT.

The J gene is TRBJ1-4, the V gene TRBV7-9; D unclear. V was pared by 5 bases and J by 6 bases, with 10 bases between. The germline CDR1 and CDR2 sequences are SEHNR and FQNEAQ (reference sequence). The CDR3 sequence is 13 residues long. CDR3 protein: CASSPTADEKLFF. CDR3 sequence (DNA): TGTGCCAGCAGCCCCACCGCGGATGAAAAACTGTTTTTT.

The rearrangement joins TRBV29-1 to TRBJ1-2; D gene unclear. This CDR3 has 13 residues. Between the trimmed V and J ends, which lost 5 bases and 6 bases, there was a span of 16 bases. Germline-derived CDR1 and CDR2 are SQVTM and ANQGSEA. In DNA, the CDR3 is TGCAGCGTTTCGGGATCCGGACGAGATGGCTACACCTTC. As protein: CSVSGSGRDGYTF.

J is TRBJ2-7 and V is TRBV11-2; 8 nucleotides align to TRBD2. V was clipped by 0 bases and J by 4 bases; unmatched bases: 17. The CDR3 consists of 19 residues. Germline CDR1 is SGHAT and CDR2 is FQNNGV. Here the CDR3 reads CASSLELFGSGLAGYEQYF. CDR3 DNA sequence: TGTGCCAGCAGCTTAGAACTCTTTGGGTCTGGGCTAGCGGGTTACGAGCAGTACTTC.

J is TRBJ1-1 and V is TRBV19; 7 bases are shared with TRBD1. With 7 bases clipped from V and 3 bases from J, the junction kept 8 bases outside the gene matches. In germline, CDR1 is LNHDA, CDR2 SQIVND (reference sequence). The CDR3 runs 14 residues. CDR3 region: CASILDRDDTEAFF. The CDR3 DNA reads TGTGCCAGTATTCTAGACAGGGACGACACTGAAGCTTTCTTT.

The chain is built from TRBV5-6 and TRBJ1-5, with TRBD1 matching 7 bases. Germline assignment: CDR1 SGHDT and CDR2 YYEEEE. Germline trimming cut 0 bases from V and 4 bases from J; bases unmatched to any gene: 4. This CDR3 is built from 15 residues. The CDR3 coding sequence is TGTGCCAGCAGCTTGGCTACAGGGGAAAATCAGCCCCAGCATTTT. Protein sequence: CASSLATGENQPQHF. Looking up the rest from reference TRBV5-6 and TRBJ1-5 gives the full variable domain: DAGVTQSPTHLIKTRGQQVTLRCSPKSGHDTVSWYQQALGQGPQFIFQYYEEEERQRGNFPDRFSGHQFPNYSSELNVNALLLGDSALYLCASSLATGENQPQHFGDGTRLSIL.

The chain carries TRBV9 and TRBJ2-7; maybe TRBD1 (6 bases). Trimming removed 4 bases at V and 2 bases at J, with 13 bases between. Per germline, CDR1 SGDLS and CDR2 YYNGEE. The CDR3 extends over 14 amino acids. The CDR3 loop is CASSYRDKTYEQYF. The CDR3 coding sequence is TGTGCCAGCAGCTACCGGGACAAGACCTACGAGCAGTACTTC. The whole variable domain, remainder taken from reference TRBV9 and TRBJ2-7, is DSGVTQTPKHLITATGQRVTLRCSPRSGDLSVYWYQQSLDQGLQFLIQYYNGEERAKGNILERFSAQQFPDLHSELNLSSLELGDSALYFCASSYRDKTYEQYFGPGTRLTVT.

The V and J genes are TRBV6-5 and TRBJ1-1; the match to TRBD1 covers 11 bases. V lost 5 bases to trimming and J lost 4 bases; unmatched junction nucleotides: 6. The germline gives CDR1 MNHEY, CDR2 SVGAGI. The CDR3 has 15 amino acids. The CDR3 here is CASSVEGTGGTEAFF. The CDR3 region has the DNA TGTGCCAGCAGTGTAGAAGGGACAGGGGGCACTGAAGCTTTCTTT.

This clone was seen more than once but under ten times. J is TRBJ1-6 and V is TRBV5-4; possible D gene TRBD1, 6 bases. The CDR3 sequence is 16 residues long. Germline-derived CDR1 and CDR2 are SGHNT and YYREEE (reference sequence). With 4 bases removed from V and 7 bases from J, the gap between germline ends came to 18 bases. CDR3 sequence (DNA): TGTGCCAGCAGCCCGGATGGGGGCGCGTGGAATTCACCCCTCCACTTT. The encoded protein is CASSPDGGAWNSPLHF.

This clone is a singleton in its sample. The CDR3 DNA is TGTGCCAGCAGCCCTCCGGGACAGGGTCTCTCCGGGGAGCTGTTTTTT. Translated, it gives CASSPPGQGLSGELFF. The chain has TRBV4-2 and TRBJ2-2; TRBD1 matches 9 bases. Per the germline V gene, CDR1 is LGHNA and CDR2 is YNFKEQ. The V and J ends lost 4 bases and 6 bases, in that order; junction bases with no gene match: 9. The CDR3 contains 16 residues.